The 15 T cell receptor beta chains below all came from one sample that was sequenced in a study of response to subunit inactivated influenza vaccine. TCRdb itself ran the RT-PCR reads through MiXCR, one entry per CDR3 protein. The table includes hundreds of thousands of distinct CDR3 sequences, 20% to 25% detected once. This material consisted of PBMCs from blood, taken less than 22 months after vaccination. These receptors were taken from a man in his fifties or sixties who received an inactivated influenza vaccine.

The chain couples TRBV7-8 to TRBJ2-7; D may match TRBD1 or TRBD2 (5 bases each). This CDR3 region has 13 residues. Germline V gene data show CDR1 as SGHVS and CDR2 as FQNEAQ. V lost 1 base and J 3 bases, leaving 7 bases between the germline ends. The CDR3 DNA sequence: TGTGCCAGCAGCTTAGGGGGGAACTACGAGCAGTACTTC. Residues: CASSLGGNYEQYF.

This clonotype showed up just a few times. The CDR3 bases are TGTGCCAGCAGCTTAACGATAGACAGCACAGATACGCAGTATTTT. It translates to CASSLTIDSTDTQYF. The rearrangement uses TRBV7-2 and TRBJ2-3; D not resolved. Germline V gene lookup returns CDR1 SGHTA and CDR2 FQGNSA. V was trimmed by 2 bases and J by 0 bases, leaving 9 bases between them. The CDR3 is 15 residues long.

This clonotype occurred many times. The gene calls are TRBV5-1 and TRBJ1-4; perhaps TRBD1 as D (6 bases). The germline V and J ends were trimmed by 3 bases and 8 bases, with 20 bases remaining between them. The germline V gene has CDR1 SGHRS and CDR2 YFSETQ. The CDR3 loop spans 16 amino acids. Here the CDR3 DNA reads TGCGCCAGCAGCTGGACCGGGACATTCCATTCCGAAAAACTGTTTTTT. This encodes CASSWTGTFHSEKLFF.

The chain combines TRBV5-1 with TRBJ1-2; 7 bases fit TRBD1. After removal of 0 bases from V and 2 bases from J, the junction contained 4 bases not matched to a gene. The CDR3 contains 15 residues. The V gene's germline CDR1 is SGHRS and CDR2 YFSETQ. Written as DNA, the CDR3 is TGCGCCAGCAGCTTGGGGGGACAGTTCAACTATGGCTACACCTTC. Protein sequence: CASSLGGQFNYGYTF.

In this sample, this clonotype turned up a few times. As DNA, the CDR3 is TGTGCCAGCAGCCAAGAAAGGACGGGCATAAGGCCCCAGCATTTT. It yields the protein CASSQERTGIRPQHF. The chain recombines TRBV4-2 with TRBJ1-5; unclear D gene. The germline CDR1 and CDR2 sequences are LGHNA and YNFKEQ. The V gene lost 0 bases and the J gene lost 9 bases, with 15 bases spanning the gap. The CDR3 runs 15 residues.

In its sample, this clonotype was seen a few times. The chain recombines TRBV5-1 with TRBJ1-4, with D maybe TRBD1 (6 bases). This CDR3 contains 14 residues. CDR1 is SGHRS and CDR2 is YFSETQ in the germline V gene. The ends were cut back, 4 bases at V and 12 bases at J, with 19 bases in the middle. CDR3 DNA sequence: TGCGCCAGCAGCCAAGGTGGGGGGCGCTCGGAACTGTTTTTT. Protein product: CASSQGGGRSELFF.

J is TRBJ1-1 and V is TRBV7-2; no reliable D call. The germline gives CDR1 SGHTA, CDR2 FQGNSA. Trimming shortened V by 3 bases and J by 6 bases, and 11 bases separated the two germline ends. The CDR3 spans 13 residues. The CDR3 DNA sequence: TGTGCCAGCAGCTTTCGAAACCTCGCTGAAGCTTTCTTT. It is translated as CASSFRNLAEAFF.

The rearrangement joins TRBV12-3 or TRBV12-4 to TRBJ1-3; unclear D gene. This CDR3 comprises 15 residues. Deletions cut 6 bases from V and 0 bases from J, with 12 bases between. The CDR3 bases are TGTGCCAGCAGCCGCGGACTGAACTCTGGAAACACCATATATTTT. Its translation is CASSRGLNSGNTIYF.

The rearrangement uses TRBV9 and TRBJ2-7; 10 nucleotides line up with TRBD2. Looked up from germline, CDR1 is SGDLS and CDR2 is YYNGEE. V shed 4 bases, J shed 6 bases, and the junction held 7 bases outside the gene matches. The CDR3 runs 14 residues. The CDR3 loop reads CASSPRTSGGEQYF. DNA for the CDR3: TGTGCCAGCAGCCCCCGGACTAGCGGAGGCGAGCAGTACTTC. Based on the CDR3 plus reference TRBV9 and TRBJ2-7, the full variable domain is DSGVTQTPKHLITATGQRVTLRCSPRSGDLSVYWYQQSLDQGLQFLIQYYNGEERAKGNILERFSAQQFPDLHSELNLSSLELGDSALYFCASSPRTSGGEQYFGPGTRLTVT.

The V call is TRBV7-8, the J call TRBJ2-1; D is possibly TRBD1 (5 bases). This CDR3 has 13 residues. V lost 3 bases, J lost 5 bases, and 8 bases lay in between. Germline lookup yields CDR1 SGHVS and CDR2 FQNEAQ. The CDR3 protein is CASSFDRDNEQFF. CDR3 in DNA: TGTGCCAGCAGCTTCGACAGAGACAATGAGCAGTTCTTC. The complete variable domain, with remaining parts taken from reference TRBV7-8 and TRBJ2-1, reads GAGVSQSPRYKVAKRGQDVALRCDPISGHVSLFWYQQALGQGPEFLTYFQNEAQLDKSGLPSDRFFAERPEGSVSTLKIQRTQQEDSAVYLCASSFDRDNEQFFGPGTRLTVL.

The rearrangement uses TRBV3-1 and TRBJ2-1; no firm D call. V was clipped by 4 bases and J by 4 bases, with 5 bases between them. This CDR3 is 12 amino acids long. The germline V gene has CDR1 LGHDT and CDR2 YNNKEL (reference sequence). The CDR3 nucleotides read TGTGCCAGCAGCCCCCGATACAATGAGCAGTTCTTC. Its translation: CASSPRYNEQFF.

This clonotype was found a few times. The chain joins TRBV7-9 to TRBJ1-4, with D uncertain. V lost 5 bases, J lost 8 bases, and 15 bases lay in between. Germline V gives CDR1 SEHNR, CDR2 FQNEAQ (reference sequence). CDR3 length equals 14 residues. CDR3 region: CASSPVNGREKLFF. The CDR3 nucleotides read TGTGCCAGCAGCCCGGTCAATGGGAGAGAAAAACTGTTTTTT.

The V gene is TRBV6-1, the J gene TRBJ1-3; the D is unclear. The V gene lost 1 base and the J gene lost 0 bases, with 7 bases spanning the gap. The CDR3 sequence is 15 residues long. Germline V gene sequence: CDR1 MNHNS, CDR2 SASEGT. CDR3 nucleotide sequence: TGTGCCAGCAGTGAAGACGGTCTCTCTGGAAACACCATATATTTT. Translation: CASSEDGLSGNTIYF.

This clonotype was seen only a few times. The genes are TRBV12-3 or TRBV12-4 and TRBJ1-4; D ambiguous. V was pared by 6 bases and J by 8 bases, with 13 bases between. CDR3 length: 13 residues. CDR3 residues: CASSPGSREKLFF. The CDR3 DNA is TGTGCCAGCAGCCCCGGATCACGGGAAAAACTGTTTTTT.

This chain connects TRBV15 to TRBJ2-1, with 11 bases lining up with TRBD2. With V trimmed by 0 bases and J by 8 bases, 6 bases remained unmatched. CDR1 and CDR2 from the germline V gene are LNHNV and YYDKDF (reference sequence). The CDR3 contains 16 residues. CDR3 in amino acids: CATSREVAGGWDEQFF. The CDR3 DNA reads as TGTGCCACCAGCAGAGAAGTAGCGGGGGGGTGGGATGAGCAGTTCTTC.